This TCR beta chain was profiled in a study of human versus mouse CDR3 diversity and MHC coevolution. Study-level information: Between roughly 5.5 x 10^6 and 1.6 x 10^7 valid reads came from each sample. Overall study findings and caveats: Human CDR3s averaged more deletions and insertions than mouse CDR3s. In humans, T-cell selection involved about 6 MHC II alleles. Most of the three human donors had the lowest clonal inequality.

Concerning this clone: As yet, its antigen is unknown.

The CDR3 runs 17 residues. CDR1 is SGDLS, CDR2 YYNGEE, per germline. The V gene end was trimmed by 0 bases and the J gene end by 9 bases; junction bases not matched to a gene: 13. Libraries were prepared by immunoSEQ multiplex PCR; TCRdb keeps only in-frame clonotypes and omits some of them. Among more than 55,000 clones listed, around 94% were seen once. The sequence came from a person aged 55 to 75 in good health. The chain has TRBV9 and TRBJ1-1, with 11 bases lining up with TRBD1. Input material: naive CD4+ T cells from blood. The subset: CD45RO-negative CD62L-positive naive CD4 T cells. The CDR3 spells CASSVAPPGQGADQAFF. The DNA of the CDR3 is TGTGCCAGCAGCGTAGCCCCTCCAGGACAGGGGGCAGATCAAGCTTTCTTT. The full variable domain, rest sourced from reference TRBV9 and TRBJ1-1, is DSGVTQTPKHLITATGQRVTLRCSPRSGDLSVYWYQQSLDQGLQFLIQYYNGEERAKGNILERFSAQQFPDLHSELNLSSLELGDSALYFCASSVAPPGQGADQAFFGQGTRLTVV.